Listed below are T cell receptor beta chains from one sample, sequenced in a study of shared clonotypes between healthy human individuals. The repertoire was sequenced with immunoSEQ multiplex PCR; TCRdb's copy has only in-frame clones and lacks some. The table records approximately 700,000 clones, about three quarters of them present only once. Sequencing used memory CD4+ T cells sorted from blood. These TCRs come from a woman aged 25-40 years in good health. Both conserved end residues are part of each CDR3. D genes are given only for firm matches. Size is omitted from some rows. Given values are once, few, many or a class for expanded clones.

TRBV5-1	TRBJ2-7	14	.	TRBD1	CASGPDRVPYEQYF	TGCGCCAGCGGCCCCGACAGGGTCCCCTACGAGCAGTACTTC
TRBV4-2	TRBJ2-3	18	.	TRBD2	CASSQVGGGRAVADTQYF	TGTGCCAGCAGCCAAGTCGGAGGCGGGAGGGCCGTGGCAGATACGCAGTATTTT
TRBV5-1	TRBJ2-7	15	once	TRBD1	CASQTGDRRTYEQYF	TGCGCCAGCCAAACTGGGGACAGGAGAACCTACGAGCAGTACTTC
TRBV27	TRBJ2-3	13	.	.	CASTWNSADTQYF	TGTGCCAGCACCTGGAATTCCGCAGATACGCAGTATTTT
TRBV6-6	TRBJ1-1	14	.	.	CASNDPGRNTEAFF	TGTGCCAGCAACGACCCTGGACGGAACACTGAAGCTTTCTTT
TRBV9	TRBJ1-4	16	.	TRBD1	CASSVRGDRVNEKLFF	TGTGCCAGCAGCGTAAGGGGAGACAGGGTCAATGAAAAACTGTTTTTT
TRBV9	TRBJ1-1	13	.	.	CASSTYLNTEAFF	TGTGCCAGCAGCACTTACCTTAACACTGAAGCTTTCTTT
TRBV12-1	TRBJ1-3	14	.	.	CASSSAHSGNTIYF	TGTGCCAGCAGCTCCGCACACTCTGGAAACACCATATATTTT
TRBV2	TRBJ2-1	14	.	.	CASTLEGDYNEQFF	TGTGCCAGCACTTTGGAGGGGGACTACAATGAGCAGTTCTTC
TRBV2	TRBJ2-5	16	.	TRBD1	CASSGLGTGGGETQYF	TGTGCCAGCAGTGGATTGGGGACAGGTGGTGGGGAGACCCAGTACTTC
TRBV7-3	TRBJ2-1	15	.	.	CASSPSVVPNNEQFF	TGTGCCAGCAGCCCTTCCGTTGTACCTAACAATGAGCAGTTCTTC
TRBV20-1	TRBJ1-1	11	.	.	CSAILHTEAFF	TGCAGTGCTATTCTCCACACTGAAGCTTTCTTT
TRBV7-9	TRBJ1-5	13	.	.	CASSLDLDQPQHF	TGTGCCAGCAGCTTAGACCTAGATCAGCCCCAGCATTTT
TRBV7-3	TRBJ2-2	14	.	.	CASSPTATTGELFF	TGTGCCAGCAGCCCTACAGCTACCACCGGGGAGCTGTTTTTT
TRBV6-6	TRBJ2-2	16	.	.	CASSSTRGRDTGELFF	TGTGCCAGCAGTTCGACGAGGGGACGGGACACCGGGGAGCTGTTTTTT
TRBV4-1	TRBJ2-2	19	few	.	CASSLKARMGAGVTGELFF	TGCGCCAGCAGCCTAAAGGCCAGAATGGGGGCAGGGGTTACCGGGGAGCTGTTTTTT
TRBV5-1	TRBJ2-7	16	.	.	CASSPGGPLGAYEQYF	TGCGCCAGCAGCCCGGGGGGCCCTCTCGGGGCTTACGAGCAGTACTTC
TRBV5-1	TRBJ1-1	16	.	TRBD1	CASSIDRTGGNTEAFF	TGCGCCAGCAGCATAGACCGGACAGGGGGGAACACTGAAGCTTTCTTT
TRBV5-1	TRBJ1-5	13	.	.	CASSTGFNQPQHF	TGCGCCAGCAGTACAGGGTTCAATCAGCCCCAGCATTTT
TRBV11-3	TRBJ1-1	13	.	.	CASSFRGSTEAFF	TGTGCCAGCAGTTTCCGGGGTAGCACTGAAGCTTTCTTT
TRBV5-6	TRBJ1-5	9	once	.	CPGGQPQHF	TGTCCCGGTGGTCAGCCCCAGCATTTT
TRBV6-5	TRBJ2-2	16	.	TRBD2	CASSWLAGGNTGELFF	TGTGCCAGCAGTTGGTTAGCGGGAGGAAACACCGGGGAGCTGTTTTTT
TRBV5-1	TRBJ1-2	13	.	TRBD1	CASSTWTGNGYTF	TGTGCCAGCAGCACCTGGACAGGGAACGGCTACACCTTC
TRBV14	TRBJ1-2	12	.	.	CASSQSGYGYTF	TGTGCCAGCAGCCAATCTGGCTATGGCTACACCTTC
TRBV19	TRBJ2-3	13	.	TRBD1	CASSTGVTDTQYF	TGTGCCAGCAGTACAGGGGTCACAGATACGCAGTATTTT
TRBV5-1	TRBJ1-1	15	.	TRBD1	CASSLRTGSNTEAFF	TGCGCCAGCAGCTTGCGGACAGGGTCGAACACTGAAGCTTTCTTT
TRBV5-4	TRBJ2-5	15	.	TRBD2	CASSTVAGVGETQYF	TGTGCCAGCAGCACGGTCGCGGGAGTCGGGGAGACCCAGTACTTC
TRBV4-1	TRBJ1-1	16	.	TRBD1	CASSQVYRGENTEAFF	TGCGCCAGCAGCCAAGTATACAGGGGAGAGAACACTGAAGCTTTCTTT
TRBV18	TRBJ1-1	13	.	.	CASSSTGRTEAFF	TGTGCCAGCTCGTCAACAGGGCGGACTGAAGCTTTCTTT
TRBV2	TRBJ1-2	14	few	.	CASTRAGANYGYTF	TGTGCCAGCACTCGGGCAGGAGCTAACTATGGCTACACCTTC
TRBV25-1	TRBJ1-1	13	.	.	CASSEPGDVEAFF	TGTGCCAGCAGTGAGCCTGGGGACGTAGAAGCTTTCTTT
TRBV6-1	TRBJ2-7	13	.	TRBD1	CASSVTGVYEQYF	TGTGCCAGCAGTGTGACAGGGGTTTACGAGCAGTACTTC
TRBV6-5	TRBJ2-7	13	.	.	CASSYKQRYEQYF	TGTGCCAGCAGTTACAAACAGCGTTACGAGCAGTACTTC
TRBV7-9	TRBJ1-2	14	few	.	CASSSPDPNYGYTF	TGTGCCAGCAGCTCTCCGGACCCTAACTATGGCTACACCTTC
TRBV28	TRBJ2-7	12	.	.	CASRALSYEQYF	TGTGCCAGCAGGGCTCTCTCCTACGAGCAGTACTTC
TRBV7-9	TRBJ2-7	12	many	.	CASSLQGYEQYF	TGTGCCAGCAGCTTACAGGGTTACGAGCAGTACTTC
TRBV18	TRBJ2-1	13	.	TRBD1	CASSPGQDNEQFF	TGTGCCAGCTCACCGGGACAGGACAATGAGCAGTTCTTC
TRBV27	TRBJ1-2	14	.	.	CASSSAGANYGYTF	TGTGCCAGCAGTTCGGCAGGGGCCAACTATGGCTACACCTTC
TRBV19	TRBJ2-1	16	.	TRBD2	CASSRPGLVSYNEQFF	TGTGCCAGTAGTAGACCGGGACTAGTCTCCTACAATGAGCAGTTCTTC
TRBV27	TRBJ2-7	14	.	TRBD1	CASSDRGLSYEQYF	TGTGCCAGCAGTGACAGGGGGCTGTCCTACGAGCAGTACTTC
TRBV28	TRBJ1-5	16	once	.	CASSTLQGLKGQPQHF	TGTGCCAGCAGTACCTTACAGGGATTAAAGGGTCAGCCCCAGCATTTT
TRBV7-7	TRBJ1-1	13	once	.	CASSRGKNTEAFF	TGTGCCAGCAGCCGCGGGAAGAACACTGAAGCTTTCTTT
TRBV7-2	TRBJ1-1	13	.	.	CASSFSSFGEAFF	TGTGCCAGCAGCTTTTCCAGCTTTGGTGAAGCTTTCTTT
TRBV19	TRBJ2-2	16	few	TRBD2	CASSRGLAEYTGELFF	TGTGCCAGTAGTAGAGGACTAGCGGAGTACACCGGGGAGCTGTTTTTT
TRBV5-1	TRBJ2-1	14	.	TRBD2	CASGAGASYNEQFF	TGCGCCAGCGGGGCGGGAGCTTCCTACAATGAGCAGTTCTTC